A single T cell receptor (beta chain) is shown here with its context. The antigen remains unidentified. Sequencing used immunoSEQ multiplex PCR; TCRdb keeps in-frame clones, though not all of them. The sample carries some 20,000 clones, around 72% recorded once. The unexposed donors gave CD4+ T cells in about 2011-2019, prior to COVID-19. CD4+ T cells were isolated from the cells after 10 days of culture. The length of the CDR3 is 15 residues. V was trimmed by 2 bases and J by 0 bases, leaving 11 bases between them. From germline, CDR1 is WNHNN and CDR2 SYGVQD (reference sequence). This specimen comes from a study of CD4 T cells in relation to SARS-CoV-2 and coronaviruses. Study-level points and caveats: SARS-CoV-2-driven expansion was significantly weaker in crossreactive than monoreactive clones.

The sample comprised CD4+ T cells from PBMCs, cultured in vitro. The TCR sequence derives from a human donor in good health. The chain is built from TRBV10-1 and TRBJ2-7, with D perhaps TRBD1 (6 bases). In DNA form, the CDR3 reads TGCGCCAGCAGTGAGGGGCCAGGGGCCTCCTACGAGCAGTACTTC. Its translation: CASSEGPGASYEQYF.